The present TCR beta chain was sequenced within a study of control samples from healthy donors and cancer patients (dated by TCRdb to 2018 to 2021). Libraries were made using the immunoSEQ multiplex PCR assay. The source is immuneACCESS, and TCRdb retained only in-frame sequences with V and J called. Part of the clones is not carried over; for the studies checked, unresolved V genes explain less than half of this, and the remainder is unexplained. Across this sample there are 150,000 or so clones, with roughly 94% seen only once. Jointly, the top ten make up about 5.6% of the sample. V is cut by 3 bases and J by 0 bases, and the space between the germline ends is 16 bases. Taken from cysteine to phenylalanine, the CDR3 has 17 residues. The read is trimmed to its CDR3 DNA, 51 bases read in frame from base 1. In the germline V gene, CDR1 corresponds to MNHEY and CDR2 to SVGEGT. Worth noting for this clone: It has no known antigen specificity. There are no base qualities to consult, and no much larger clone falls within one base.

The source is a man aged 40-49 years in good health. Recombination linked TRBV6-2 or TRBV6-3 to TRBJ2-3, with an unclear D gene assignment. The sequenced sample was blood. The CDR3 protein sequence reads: CASSYIPERSSTDTQYF. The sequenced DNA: TGTGCCAGCAGTTATATCCCTGAACGGTCTAGCACAGATACGCAGTATTTT.